The sequence of this T cell receptor beta chain was determined in a study of shared clonotypes between healthy human individuals (dated by TCRdb to the early 2020s). For context, the study as a whole: A couple of women and three men aged 18 to 49 years were included in the cohort. To increase sequencing depth and limit assay-specific biases, different laboratories used diverse techniques to prepare libraries and sequence TCR repertoires. To estimate repertoire size and how much clonotype sharing occurs between individuals, the study deeply sequenced the blood TCR repertoires of five or six healthy adults. Each donor's leukapheresis produced roughly between roughly 0.85 and 9.5 billion PBMCs. For each donor, three plates each were used for CD4 naive and CD4 memory, two plates were used for CD8 naive, and one plate was used for CD8 memory. Points the paper makes about the study in general: The small number of donors limited the genetic and exposure-history diversity represented. Higher generation probabilities were observed for clonotypes shared by all four sorted-subset donors than for non-shared clonotypes. Rarefaction of sorted-subset datasets indicated incomplete sequencing despite the large sequencing depth. When several donors were compared, the shared fraction of clonotypes was about 5% for naive CD4, 3% to 4% for naive CD8, 2% to 2.5% for memory CD4, and 0.35% to 0.4% for memory CD8. Pairwise subsampling indicated that sequencing depth was expected to affect the degree of clonotype sharing among donors. Estimated clonotype richness was generally larger for naive than for memory subsets. Only blood was sampled, and tissue TCR repertoires likely differ from those in blood.

For the CD8 naive samples, CD45RO-negative cells were positively selected for CCR7, yielding a CD45RA+CCR7+ population from which TemRA cells were excluded. Healthy HIV-negative adults with no recently reported acute infections or vaccinations were included as donors. Only Caucasian adults living in Nashville, Tennessee, USA were represented among the donors. After blood collection by leukapheresis, PBMCs were isolated using Ficoll-Histopaque density gradient centrifugation and then cryopreserved in the vapor phase of liquid nitrogen. Purity and quantity of every magnetically sorted T cell population were checked by analytical flow cytometry. Genomic DNA was isolated from each sorted fraction and quantified by UV absorbance on a Nanodrop 2000c. Using the deep immunoSEQ assay, multiplex PCR amplified TCR CDR3 regions from genomic DNA. Extracted genomic DNA from each cell subset was distributed evenly across all wells of several immunoSEQ 96-well plates, and each plate was treated as a replicate. For sorted subsets, roughly 200 ng of genomic DNA, equivalent to around 29,000 T cell genomes, went into each replicate PCR. The purified libraries were quantified using a Qubit 3.0 fluorometer, sized with a Bioanalyzer 2100, and then quantified again using the KAPA Library Quantification kit. Every immunoSEQ 96-well plate was sequenced on a dedicated single-read 150-cycle Illumina NextSeq 550 flow cell. Per the source publication's procedure: The immunoSEQ output contained only junctional sequences without quality scores, so filtering could not match that applied to full-length reads. Sequences were annotated with PyIR, a Python wrapper for IgBLAST v1.9, and V/J genes and CDR3 were assigned using IMGT germline references. Any read was removed if the V/J assignment was weak (E-value above 1e-6), the CDR3 was missing, or the read contained stop codons, out-of-frame junctions, or ambiguous translated residues. V3J clonotypes were defined as sequences sharing the same inferred V gene, J gene, and CDR3 amino acid sequence. To compute the percentage overlap between repertoires, the number of shared unique clonotypes was divided by the size of the smaller repertoire. Richness of each repertoire was evaluated using RTK rarefaction, the Chao1 estimator, and Recon v2.1 estimates of unobserved clonotypes. OLGA was used to compute generation probabilities for all TCRbeta clonotypes that the gDNA method yielded from four donors. The table comes from immuneACCESS by way of TCRdb, which keeps in-frame sequences with V and J called. Part of the clones is missing from these tables; in studies checked, under half for an unresolved V gene and the rest for unknown reasons. The V and J calls and clone size are taken from that table; D and trimming were inferred from the DNA. The sample records about 590,000 clones, about 95% of which are singletons. The ten largest clones add up to 0.11% of the sample.

To note about this clone: There is no known antigen for this receptor. No much larger clone is present one base from it, and per-base qualities are unavailable.

Germline trimming: 2 bases from V, 4 bases from J; junction bases outside gene matches: 8. The CDR3 runs 15 amino acids, cysteine and phenylalanine included. The kept DNA is CDR3 alone, 45 bases in frame from the first base. In the germline V gene (reference sequence), CDR1 corresponds to SGHNT and CDR2 to YYREEE. The origin of this receptor is a woman in her twenties or thirties in good health. The sample consisted of naive CD8+ T cells sorted from blood. What this sample's cell subset or site label stands for: CD45RA+CCR7+. The chain links TRBV5-4 with TRBJ2-7; 8 junctional bases match TRBD2. The CDR3 protein: CASSLREGPWYEQYF. The nucleotide sequence is TGTGCCAGCAGCTTACGGGAGGGCCCTTGGTACGAGCAGTACTTC.